This TCR beta chain was profiled in a study of blood T cell repertoires in COVID-19. Here immunoSEQ multiplex PCR was the method, and the copy in TCRdb shows in-frame clones only, minus some. Of 430,000 or so clones in the sample, over 85% were seen once. Sequenced sample: peripheral blood. This receptor was taken from a man between 18 and 35 years old with COVID-19, enrolled during active disease.

The CDR3 nucleotides are TGTGCCAGCAGCCCCGGACTGATGATATCCCCTCTTAACAATGAGCAGTTCTTC. It yields the protein CASSPGLMISPLNNEQFF. The chain carries TRBV11-3 and TRBJ2-1; D perhaps matches TRBD2 (5 bases). CDR1 and CDR2 (germline): SGHNT, YENEEA. The CDR3 extends over 18 amino acids. Trimming removed 5 bases at V and 5 bases at J, with 25 bases between.